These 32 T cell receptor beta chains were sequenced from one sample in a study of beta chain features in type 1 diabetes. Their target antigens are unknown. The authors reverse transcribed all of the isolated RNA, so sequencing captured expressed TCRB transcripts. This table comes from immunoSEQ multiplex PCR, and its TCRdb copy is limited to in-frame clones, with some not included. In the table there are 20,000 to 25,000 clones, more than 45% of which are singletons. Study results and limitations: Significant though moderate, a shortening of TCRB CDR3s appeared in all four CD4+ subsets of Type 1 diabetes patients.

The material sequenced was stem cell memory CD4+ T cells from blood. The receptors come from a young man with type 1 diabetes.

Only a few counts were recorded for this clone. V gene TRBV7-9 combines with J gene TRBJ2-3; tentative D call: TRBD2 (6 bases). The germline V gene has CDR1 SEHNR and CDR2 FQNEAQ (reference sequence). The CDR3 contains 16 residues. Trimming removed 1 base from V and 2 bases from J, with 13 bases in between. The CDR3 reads CASSLGGGIATDTQYF. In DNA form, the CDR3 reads TGTGCCAGCAGCTTAGGCGGAGGGATAGCCACAGATACGCAGTATTTT.

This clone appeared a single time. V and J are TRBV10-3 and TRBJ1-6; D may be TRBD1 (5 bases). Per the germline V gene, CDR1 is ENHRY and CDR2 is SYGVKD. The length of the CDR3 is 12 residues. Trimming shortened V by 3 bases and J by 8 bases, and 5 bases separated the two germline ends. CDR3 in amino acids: CAISDRDSPLHF. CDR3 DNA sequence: TGTGCCATCAGTGACAGGGATTCACCCCTCCACTTT.

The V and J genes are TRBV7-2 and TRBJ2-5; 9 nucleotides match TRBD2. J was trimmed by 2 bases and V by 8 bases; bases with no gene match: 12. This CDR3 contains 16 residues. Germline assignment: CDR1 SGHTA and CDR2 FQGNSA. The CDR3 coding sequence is TGTGCCAGCTCTAGGTGGGCTAGCGGGAATCAAGAGACCCAGTACTTC. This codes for CASSRWASGNQETQYF.

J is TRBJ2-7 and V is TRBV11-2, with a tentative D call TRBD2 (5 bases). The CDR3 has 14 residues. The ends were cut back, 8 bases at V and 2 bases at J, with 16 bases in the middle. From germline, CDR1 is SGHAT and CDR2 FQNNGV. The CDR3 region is CASSQDWSTYEQYF. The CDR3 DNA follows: TGTGCCAGCTCCCAGGACTGGAGCACCTACGAGCAGTACTTC. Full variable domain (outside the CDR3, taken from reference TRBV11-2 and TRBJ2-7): EAGVAQSPRYKIIEKRQSVAFWCNPISGHATLYWYQQILGQGPKLLIQFQNNGVVDDSQLPKDRFSAERLKGVDSTLKIQPAKLEDSAVYLCASSQDWSTYEQYFGPGTRLTVT.

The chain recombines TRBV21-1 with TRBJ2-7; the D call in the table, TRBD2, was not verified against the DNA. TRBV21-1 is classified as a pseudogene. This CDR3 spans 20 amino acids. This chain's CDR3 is CASSKERLAGGQKPPYEQYF. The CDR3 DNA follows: TGTGCCAGCAGCAAAGAAAGGCTAGCGGGGGGGCAAAAACCCCCCTACGAGCAGTACTTC.

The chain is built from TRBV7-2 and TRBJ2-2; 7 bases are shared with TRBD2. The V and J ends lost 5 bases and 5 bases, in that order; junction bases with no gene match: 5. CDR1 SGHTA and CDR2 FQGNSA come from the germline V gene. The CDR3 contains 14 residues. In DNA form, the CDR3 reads TGTGCCAGCAGCCAGCAGCGGGGAACCGGGGAGCTGTTTTTT. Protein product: CASSQQRGTGELFF.

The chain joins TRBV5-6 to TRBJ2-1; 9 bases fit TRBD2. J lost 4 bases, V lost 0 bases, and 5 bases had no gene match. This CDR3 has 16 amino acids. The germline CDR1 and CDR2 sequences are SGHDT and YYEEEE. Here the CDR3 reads CASSLVAGGGYNEQFF. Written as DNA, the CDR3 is TGTGCCAGCAGCTTGGTTGCGGGAGGGGGGTACAATGAGCAGTTCTTC.

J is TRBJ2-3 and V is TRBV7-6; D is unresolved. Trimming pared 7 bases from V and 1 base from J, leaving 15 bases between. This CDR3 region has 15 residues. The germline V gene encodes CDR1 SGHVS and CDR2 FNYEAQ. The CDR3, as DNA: TGTGCCAGCACCGAGCACGACGGAGGCACAGATACGCAGTATTTT. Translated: CASTEHDGGTDTQYF.

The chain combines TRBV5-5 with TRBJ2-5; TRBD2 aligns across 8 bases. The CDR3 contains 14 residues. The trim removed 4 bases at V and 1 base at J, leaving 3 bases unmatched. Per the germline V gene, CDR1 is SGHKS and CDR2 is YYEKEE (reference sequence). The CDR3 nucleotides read TGTGCCAGCAGCACACTAGCGGTCCAAGAGACCCAGTACTTC. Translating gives CASSTLAVQETQYF.

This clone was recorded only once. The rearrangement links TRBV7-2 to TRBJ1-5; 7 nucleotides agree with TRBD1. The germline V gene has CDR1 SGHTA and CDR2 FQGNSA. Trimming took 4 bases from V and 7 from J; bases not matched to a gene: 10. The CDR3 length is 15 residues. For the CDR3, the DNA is TGTGCCAGCAGCTCCGAGACAGGGAGCGGACAGCCCCAGCATTTT. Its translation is CASSSETGSGQPQHF.

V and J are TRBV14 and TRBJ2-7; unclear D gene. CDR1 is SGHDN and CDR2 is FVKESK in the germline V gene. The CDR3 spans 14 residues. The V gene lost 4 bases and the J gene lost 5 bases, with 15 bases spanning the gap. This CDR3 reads CASSRALSMDEQYF. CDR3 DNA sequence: TGTGCCAGCAGCCGGGCCTTGAGCATGGACGAGCAGTACTTC.

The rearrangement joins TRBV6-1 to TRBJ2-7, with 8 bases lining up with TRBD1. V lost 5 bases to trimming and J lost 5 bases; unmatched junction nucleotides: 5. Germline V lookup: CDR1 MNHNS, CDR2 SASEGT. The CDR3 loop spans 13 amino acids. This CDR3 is CASSMTGDNEQYF. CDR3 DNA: TGTGCCAGCAGTATGACAGGGGACAACGAGCAGTACTTC.

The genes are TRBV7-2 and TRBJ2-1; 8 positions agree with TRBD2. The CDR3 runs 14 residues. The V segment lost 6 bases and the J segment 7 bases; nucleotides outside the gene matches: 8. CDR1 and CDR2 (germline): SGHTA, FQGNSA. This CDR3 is CASRQAGAQNEQFF. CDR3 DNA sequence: TGTGCCAGCAGGCAAGCGGGGGCCCAGAATGAGCAGTTCTTC.

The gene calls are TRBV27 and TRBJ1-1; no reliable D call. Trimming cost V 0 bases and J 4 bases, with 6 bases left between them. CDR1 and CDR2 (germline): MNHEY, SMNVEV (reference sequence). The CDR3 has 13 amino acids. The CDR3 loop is CASSLSQVTEAFF. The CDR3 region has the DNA TGTGCCAGCAGTTTATCGCAGGTCACTGAAGCTTTCTTT.

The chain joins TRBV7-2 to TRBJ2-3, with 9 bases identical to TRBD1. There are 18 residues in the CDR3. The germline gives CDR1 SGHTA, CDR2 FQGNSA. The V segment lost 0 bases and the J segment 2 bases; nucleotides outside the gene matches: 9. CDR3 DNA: TGTGCCAGCAGCTTAGCACAGGGGGCTCACTCAACCACAGATACGCAGTATTTT. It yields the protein CASSLAQGAHSTTDTQYF.

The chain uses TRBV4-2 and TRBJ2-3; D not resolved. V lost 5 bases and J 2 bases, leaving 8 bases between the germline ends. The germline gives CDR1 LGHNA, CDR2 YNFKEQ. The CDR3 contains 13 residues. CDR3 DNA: TGTGCCAGCAGCGCAGGAAACACAGATACGCAGTATTTT. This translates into CASSAGNTDTQYF.

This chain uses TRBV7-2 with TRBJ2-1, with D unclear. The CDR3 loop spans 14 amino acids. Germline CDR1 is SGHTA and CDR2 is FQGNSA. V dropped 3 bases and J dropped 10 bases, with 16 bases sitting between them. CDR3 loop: CASSFTNAAVEQFF. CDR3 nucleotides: TGTGCCAGCAGCTTTACTAACGCGGCAGTGGAGCAGTTCTTC.

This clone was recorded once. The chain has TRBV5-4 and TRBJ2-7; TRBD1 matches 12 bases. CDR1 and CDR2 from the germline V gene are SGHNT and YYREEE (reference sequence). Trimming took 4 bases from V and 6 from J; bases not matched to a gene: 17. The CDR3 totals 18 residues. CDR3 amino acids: CASSPGGTGGAKSREQYF. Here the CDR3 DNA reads TGTGCCAGCAGCCCCGGCGGGACAGGGGGCGCAAAGTCACGCGAGCAGTACTTC.

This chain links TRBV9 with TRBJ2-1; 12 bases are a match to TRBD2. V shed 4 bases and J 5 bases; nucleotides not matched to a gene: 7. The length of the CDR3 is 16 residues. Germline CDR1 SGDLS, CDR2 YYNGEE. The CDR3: CASSPRLAGENNEQFF. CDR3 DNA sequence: TGTGCCAGCAGCCCTCGACTAGCGGGGGAGAACAATGAGCAGTTCTTC.

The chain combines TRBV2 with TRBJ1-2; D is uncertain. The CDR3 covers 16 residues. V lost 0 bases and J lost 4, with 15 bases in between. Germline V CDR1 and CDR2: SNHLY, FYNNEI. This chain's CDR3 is CASSEARDSDTYGYTF. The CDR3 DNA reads TGTGCCAGCAGTGAAGCGCGGGATAGTGACACCTATGGCTACACCTTC.

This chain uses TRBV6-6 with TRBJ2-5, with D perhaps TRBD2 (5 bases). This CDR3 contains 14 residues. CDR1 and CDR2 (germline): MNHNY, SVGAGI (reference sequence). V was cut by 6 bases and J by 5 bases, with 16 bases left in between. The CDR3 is CASSRTLVRETQYF. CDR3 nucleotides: TGTGCCAGCAGCAGAACACTAGTTCGGGAGACCCAGTACTTC.

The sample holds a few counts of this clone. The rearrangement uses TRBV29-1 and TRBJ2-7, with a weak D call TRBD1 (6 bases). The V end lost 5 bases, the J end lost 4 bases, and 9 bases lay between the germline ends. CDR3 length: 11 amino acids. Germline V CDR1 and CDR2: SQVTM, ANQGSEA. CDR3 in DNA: TGCAGCGTTTTTCAGGGGTACGAGCAGTACTTC. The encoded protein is CSVFQGYEQYF.

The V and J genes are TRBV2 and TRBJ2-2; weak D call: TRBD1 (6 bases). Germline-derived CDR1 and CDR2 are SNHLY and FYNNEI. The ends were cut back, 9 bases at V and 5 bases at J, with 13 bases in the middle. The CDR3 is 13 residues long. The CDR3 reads CARRTAGTGELFF. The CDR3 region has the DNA TGTGCCAGGAGGACAGCTGGAACCGGGGAGCTGTTTTTT.

CDR3 sequence reads: CASSLVGRGSGANVLTF. The CDR3 nucleotides read TGTGCCAGCAGCTTGGTCGGCAGGGGATCTGGGGCCAACGTCCTGACTTTC. J is TRBJ2-6 and V is TRBV5-6, with D possibly being TRBD1 (6 bases). Germline V gene data show CDR1 as SGHDT and CDR2 as YYEEEE. The germline V and J ends were trimmed by 0 bases and 1 base, with 11 bases remaining between them. The CDR3 has 17 amino acids.

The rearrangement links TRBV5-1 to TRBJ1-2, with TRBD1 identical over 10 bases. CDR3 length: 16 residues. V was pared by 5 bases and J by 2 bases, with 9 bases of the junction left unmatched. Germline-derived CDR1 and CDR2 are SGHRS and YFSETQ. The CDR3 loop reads CASRGQGPDLNYGYTF. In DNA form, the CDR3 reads TGCGCCAGCAGGGGACAGGGGCCAGATCTAAACTATGGCTACACCTTC.

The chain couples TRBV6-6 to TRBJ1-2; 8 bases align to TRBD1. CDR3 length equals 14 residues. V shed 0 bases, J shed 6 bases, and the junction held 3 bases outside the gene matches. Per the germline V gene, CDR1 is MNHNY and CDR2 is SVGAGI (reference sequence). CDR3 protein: CASSYSQGAHGYTF. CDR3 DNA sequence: TGTGCCAGCAGTTACTCCCAGGGGGCGCATGGCTACACCTTC.

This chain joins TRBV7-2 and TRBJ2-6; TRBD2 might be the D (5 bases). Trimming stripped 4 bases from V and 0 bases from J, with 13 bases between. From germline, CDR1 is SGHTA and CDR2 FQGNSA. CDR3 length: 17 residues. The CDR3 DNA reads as TGTGCCAGCAGCTCCCGGGTAGCGACCTCTGGGGCCAACGTCCTGACTTTC. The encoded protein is CASSSRVATSGANVLTF.

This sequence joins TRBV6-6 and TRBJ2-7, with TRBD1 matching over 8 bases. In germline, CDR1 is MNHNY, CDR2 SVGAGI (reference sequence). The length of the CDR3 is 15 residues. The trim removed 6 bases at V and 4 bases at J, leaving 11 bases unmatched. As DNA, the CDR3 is TGTGCCAGCAGCCGCCCCGACAGGGGAATATACGAGCAGTACTTC. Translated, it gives CASSRPDRGIYEQYF.

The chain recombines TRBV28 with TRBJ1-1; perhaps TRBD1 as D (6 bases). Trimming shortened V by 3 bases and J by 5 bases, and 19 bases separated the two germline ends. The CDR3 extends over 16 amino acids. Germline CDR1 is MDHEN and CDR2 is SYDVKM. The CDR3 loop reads CASSFRGRGGGTEAFF. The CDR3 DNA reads TGTGCCAGCAGTTTTCGGGGGAGAGGGGGAGGGACTGAAGCTTTCTTT.

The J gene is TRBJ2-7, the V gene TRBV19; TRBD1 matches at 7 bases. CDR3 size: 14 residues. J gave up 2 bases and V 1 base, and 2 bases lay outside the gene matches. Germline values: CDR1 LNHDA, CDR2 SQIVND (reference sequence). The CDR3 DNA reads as TGTGCCAGTAGTATAGTCGGGACAGCCTACGAGCAGTACTTC. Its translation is CASSIVGTAYEQYF.

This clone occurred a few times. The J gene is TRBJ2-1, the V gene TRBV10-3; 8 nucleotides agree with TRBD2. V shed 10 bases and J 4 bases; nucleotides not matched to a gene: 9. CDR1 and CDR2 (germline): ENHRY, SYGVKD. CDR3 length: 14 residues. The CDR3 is CASMRGADYNEQFF. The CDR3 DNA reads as TGTGCCAGTATGCGGGGGGCCGATTACAATGAGCAGTTCTTC.

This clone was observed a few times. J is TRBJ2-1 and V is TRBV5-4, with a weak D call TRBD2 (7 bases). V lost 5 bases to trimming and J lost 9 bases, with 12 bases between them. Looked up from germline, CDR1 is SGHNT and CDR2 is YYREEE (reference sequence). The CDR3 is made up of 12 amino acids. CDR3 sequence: CASRGGAGEQFF. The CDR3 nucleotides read TGTGCCAGCAGGGGGGGGGCCGGTGAGCAGTTCTTC.